A selection of T cell receptor beta chains follows, all from one sample in a study of cytomegalovirus exposure and HLA in healthy donors. Here immunoSEQ multiplex PCR was the method, and the copy in TCRdb shows in-frame clones only, minus some. The table has 110,000 or so clones, almost 70% seen once. Sequencing was carried out using PBMCs. The receptor set was obtained from a young man in good health and CMV-seronegative. CDR3s include the opening cysteine and the closing phenylalanine or tryptophan. The order of the fields is J gene, V gene, clone size, CDR3 protein. Size is omitted from some rows. Given values are once, few, many or a class for expanded clones.

j_call: TRBJ2-1; v_call: TRBV6-5; clone_size: -; cdr3_aa: CASSYEAGGRNEQFF
j_call: TRBJ2-1; v_call: TRBV5-1; clone_size: -; cdr3_aa: CASSWRLTSGSSDNEQFF
j_call: TRBJ2-1; v_call: TRBV7-3; clone_size: -; cdr3_aa: CASSPKGGPYNEQFF
j_call: TRBJ2-3; v_call: TRBV4-2; clone_size: -; cdr3_aa: CASSPRGGRDTQYF
j_call: TRBJ1-1; v_call: TRBV7-2; clone_size: -; cdr3_aa: CASSLNRGYTEAFF
j_call: TRBJ2-1; v_call: TRBV4-2; clone_size: -; cdr3_aa: CASSQDGTSGYNEQFF
j_call: TRBJ2-7; v_call: TRBV9; clone_size: -; cdr3_aa: CASIVGTGGNEQYF
j_call: TRBJ1-1; v_call: TRBV27; clone_size: -; cdr3_aa: CASSSSLGGGLNTEAFF
j_call: TRBJ1-1; v_call: TRBV28; clone_size: few; cdr3_aa: CASEGGTEAFF
j_call: TRBJ1-3; v_call: TRBV2; clone_size: -; cdr3_aa: CASSAGTAGNTIYF
j_call: TRBJ2-3; v_call: TRBV9; clone_size: -; cdr3_aa: CASSVGPGTGGTDTQYF
j_call: TRBJ2-5; v_call: TRBV7-2; clone_size: -; cdr3_aa: CASSLGGQGQETQYF
j_call: TRBJ2-7; v_call: TRBV15; clone_size: -; cdr3_aa: CATSRGGEIVQYF
j_call: TRBJ2-2; v_call: TRBV19; clone_size: few; cdr3_aa: CASSISGGGGELFF
j_call: TRBJ2-2; v_call: TRBV7-9; clone_size: once; cdr3_aa: CASSRGTGGTGELFF
j_call: TRBJ2-7; v_call: TRBV7-2; clone_size: -; cdr3_aa: CASSSQGGLSTYEQYF
j_call: TRBJ2-7; v_call: TRBV7-3; clone_size: -; cdr3_aa: CASSAPPGLDSYEQYF
j_call: TRBJ1-4; v_call: TRBV7-2; clone_size: once; cdr3_aa: CASSLNRGPNEKLFF
j_call: TRBJ1-5; v_call: TRBV2; clone_size: -; cdr3_aa: CASSTMGAQPQHF